Given below is one TCR beta chain in context. Its antigen remains unknown. It was with 60 Vbeta and 13 Jbeta primers that the PCR ran. In the authors' workflow: In a later analysis, approximately 73 million unique TCR beta chains included roughly 11 million shared by two or more donors. The protocol was immunoSEQ multiplex PCR, while the TCRdb copy is restricted to in-frame clones and leaves out a portion. Clone size and V and J calls were adopted from that table, with D and trimming inferred from the DNA. The data contain approximately 190,000 clones, over 75% of them singletons. V lost 5 bases, J lost 1 base, and 5 bases stayed unmatched. The CDR3 spans 16 residues. CDR1 and CDR2 (germline): PRHDT, FYEKMQ (reference sequence). The record originates from a study of cytomegalovirus exposure and HLA in healthy donors. Overall study context: Prior work identified some 120 million unique TCR beta sequences in some 180 million T cells. Study observations and caveats: The study flagged 150 to 200 TCR beta chains as cytomegalovirus-associated. In a later analysis, TCR beta V- and J-gene trimming was associated with a missense DCLRE1C variant.

This sequence was found in a man aged 40-50 years in good health and CMV-seropositive. The gene calls are TRBV13 and TRBJ2-5; 12 bases map to TRBD2. Material for sequencing was PBMCs. The CDR3 region is CASSPGLAGTQETQYF. The CDR3 DNA reads TGTGCCAGCAGCCCCGGACTAGCGGGGACCCAAGAGACCCAGTACTTC.